The 16 T cell receptor beta chains below come from one sample, sequenced in a study of quantifying T cell responses using KT2 cells (TCRdb year 2017). For context, the study as a whole: RNA was DNase-treated and reverse transcribed with TCR alpha and beta constant-region primers, mostly using SuperScript III.

Library creation used UMI-ligation and nested PCR. The listed sequencing device is Illumina MiSeq. A single-stranded oligonucleotide bearing the Illumina SP2 sequence and a UMI was ligated to the 3' end of the cDNA with T4 RNA ligase 1. PCR1 used approximately 4 cycles (98 degrees C 15 s, 69 degrees C 30 s, 72 degrees C 40 s), and the beta primer was an equimolar mix of RC1.1 and RC1.2 that covered TRBC1 and TRBC2. The public reads were quality trimmed at Q25 with fastp and then assembled into clones with MiXCR by TCRdb, keeping productive beta chains. CDR3 protein duplicates are merged, each entry listing the most common genes and DNA. The sample yields under 35,000 distinct CDR3 sequences; about 7.1% were counted once. The ten top clones hold around a sixth of the sample. The sample taken for sequencing was PBMCs spiked with cells of the T cell clone KT2. The receptor source for this set is a human donor.

V usage is TRBV7-2 and J usage is TRBJ1-1; tentatively, D is TRBD1 (5 bases). This CDR3 spans 13 amino acids. From germline, CDR1 is SGHTA and CDR2 FQGNSA. V was clipped by 5 bases and J by 7 bases, with 14 bases between them. The CDR3 is CASSLAGVGEAFF. Here the CDR3 DNA reads TGTGCCAGCAGCCTGGCGGGGGTTGGTGAAGCTTTCTTT.

This clonotype came up many times. The chain uses TRBV10-3 and TRBJ2-3, with D unresolved. V was cut by 0 bases and J by 1 base, with 20 bases left in between. Germline loops: CDR1 ENHRY, CDR2 SYGVKD. This CDR3 has 19 residues. The CDR3 bases are TGTGCCATCAGTGAGTCGTTCATTTTTCCAAGCGCCCGCACAGATACGCAGTATTTT. The encoded protein is CAISESFIFPSARTDTQYF.

This clonotype has a handful of counts. CDR3 nucleotide sequence: TGTGCCAGCAGCTCCGGGCCCCGGGACTCACCCCTCCACTTT. Protein: CASSSGPRDSPLHF. The rearrangement uses TRBV9 and TRBJ1-6, with D perhaps TRBD1 (5 bases). The germline V gene encodes CDR1 SGDLS and CDR2 YYNGEE. The CDR3 covers 14 residues. Trimming took off 4 bases at V and 10 bases at J, with 15 bases between the two ends.

This clonotype was counted ten times or more. This rearrangement joins TRBV6-2 or TRBV6-3 to TRBJ1-1, with D hard to call. V shed 2 bases and J shed 7 bases, with 20 bases lying between them. In germline, CDR1 is MNHEY, CDR2 SVGEGT. The CDR3 is made up of 16 amino acids. Here the CDR3 DNA reads TGTGCCAGCAGTTACCATCCCTTGGAGGGTTCTATTGAAGCTTTCTTT. This translates into CASSYHPLEGSIEAFF.

This clonotype was seen repeatedly, ten times or more. This chain uses TRBV10-2 with TRBJ2-5, with TRBD2 as a possible D gene (7 bases). From germline, CDR1 is WSHSY and CDR2 SAAADI. V was cut by 2 bases and J by 1 base, with 11 bases left in between. The CDR3 has 15 amino acids. Here the CDR3 DNA reads TGCGCCAGCAGTGAGAGGGGGGGGAGCCAAGAGACCCAGTACTTC. Protein product: CASSERGGSQETQYF.

This clonotype occurred a few times. The CDR3 reads CASSPARYNEQFF. The CDR3, as DNA: TGTGCCAGCAGCCCAGCCCGCTACAATGAGCAGTTCTTC. V usage is TRBV7-2 and J usage is TRBJ2-1; D is unclear. The V gene lost 5 bases and the J gene lost 3 bases, with 8 bases spanning the gap. There are 13 residues in the CDR3. Germline values: CDR1 SGHTA, CDR2 FQGNSA.

J is TRBJ2-5 and V is TRBV21-1. TRBV21-1 is listed as a pseudogene. This CDR3 has 13 residues. This CDR3 reads CASSVRYGETQYF. CDR3 nucleotide sequence: TGTGCCAGCAGCGTACGGTACGGAGAGACCCAGTACTTC.

The V gene is TRBV7-6, the J gene TRBJ2-3; 13 bases map to TRBD2. Germline V CDR1 and CDR2: SGHVS, FNYEAQ. J gave up 6 bases and V 5 bases, and 2 bases lay outside the gene matches. The CDR3 is 14 amino acids. The CDR3 DNA reads TGTGCCAGCAGCACTAGCGGGGGGGACGATACGCAGTATTTT. This translates into CASSTSGGDDTQYF.

This clonotype was observed many times. J is TRBJ2-3 and V is TRBV29-1; 7 nucleotides line up with TRBD2. Losses at the gene ends were 6 bases for V and 3 bases for J; bases not matched to a gene: 6. This CDR3 has 13 residues. Germline lookup yields CDR1 SQVTM and CDR2 ANQGSEA. This CDR3 is CSVVGGSTDTQYF. Here the CDR3 DNA reads TGCAGCGTGGTGGGGGGGTCAACAGATACGCAGTATTTT.

This clonotype was recorded many times. In DNA, the CDR3 is TGTGCCAGCTCACGGGACAGGGATCTCGGCTACACCTTC. Protein product: CASSRDRDLGYTF. This chain joins TRBV12-3 or TRBV12-4 and TRBJ1-2; 9 nucleotides match TRBD1. The CDR3 length is 13 residues. V gave up 8 bases and J gave up 8 bases; unmatched junction bases: 9.

This clonotype appeared many times. This chain uses TRBV2 with TRBJ1-1; maybe TRBD1 (6 bases). CDR1 SNHLY and CDR2 FYNNEI come from the germline V gene. The ends were cut back, 7 bases at V and 7 bases at J, with 19 bases in the middle. The CDR3 loop spans 14 amino acids. The CDR3 DNA reads as TGTGCCAGCACCCTCGGTAGGGCAGGGGATGAAGCTTTCTTT. It specifies CASTLGRAGDEAFF. Complete variable domain (other parts from reference TRBV2 and TRBJ1-1): EPEVTQTPSHQVTQMGQEVILRCVPISNHLYFYWYRQILGQKVEFLVSFYNNEISEKSEIFDDQFSVERPDGSNFTLKIRSTKLEDSAMYFCASTLGRAGDEAFFGQGTRLTVV.

This chain uses TRBV2 with TRBJ1-1, with 8 positions matching TRBD1. Germline assignment: CDR1 SNHLY and CDR2 FYNNEI. V shed 1 base, J shed 5 bases, and the junction held 6 bases outside the gene matches. This CDR3 contains 15 residues. The CDR3 protein is CASSEVQGAGTEAFF. CDR3 sequence (DNA): TGTGCCAGCAGTGAAGTCCAGGGGGCGGGAACTGAAGCTTTCTTT.

This clonotype was counted at least ten times. The V gene is TRBV7-9, the J gene TRBJ2-7; 8 bases line up with TRBD2. The CDR3 extends over 13 amino acids. V gave up 3 bases and J gave up 6 bases; unmatched junction bases: 4. Germline V gene sequence: CDR1 SEHNR, CDR2 FQNEAQ (reference sequence). The CDR3: CASSFRREGEQYF. CDR3 coding DNA: TGTGCCAGCAGCTTTCGCCGGGAGGGCGAGCAGTACTTC.

The chain combines TRBV3-1 with TRBJ2-5; 7 bases map to TRBD1. CDR3 size: 14 residues. Germline loops: CDR1 LGHDT, CDR2 YNNKEL (reference sequence). V was pared by 3 bases and J by 9 bases, with 10 bases of the junction left unmatched. This CDR3 reads CASSHDRAPRAQYF. CDR3 sequence (DNA): TGTGCCAGCAGCCACGACAGGGCACCCAGGGCCCAGTACTTC.

The chain recombines TRBV6-5 with TRBJ2-7; a weak D match, TRBD2 (6 bases). Germline V gene sequence: CDR1 MNHEY, CDR2 SVGAGI. This CDR3 has 14 residues. The V gene lost 6 bases and the J gene lost 5 bases, with 17 bases spanning the gap. The CDR3 coding sequence is TGTGCCAGCAGCCCCCTGGGAGGAACTGACGAGCAGTACTTC. It encodes CASSPLGGTDEQYF.

The genes are TRBV11-2 and TRBJ2-1; the D gene is possibly TRBD1 (5 bases). This CDR3 is 13 amino acids long. CDR1 and CDR2 (germline): SGHAT, FQNNGV. Trimming stripped 3 bases from V and 15 bases from J, with 18 bases between. The CDR3, as DNA: TGTGCCAGCAGCTTGGGGCAAGGTGGGTTCGTGTTCTTC. It translates to CASSLGQGGFVFF.